These 13 T cell receptor beta chains originate from one sample sequenced in a study of OX40 agonist ivuxolimab in advanced cancers. The assay was immunoSEQ multiplex PCR, and TCRdb's table has in-frame clones only and misses some. Seen here are 45,000 to 55,000 clones, 70% to 85% observed once, and the top ten hold around 1.1%. Here the sequenced sample was CD4+ or CD8+ T cells sorted from blood, taken in a trial of the OX40 agonist ivuxolimab. These receptors were obtained from an adult with an advanced solid tumor such as melanoma, head and neck, liver or kidney cancer.

This clone was seen a single time. The gene calls are TRBV14 and TRBJ2-1; 9 bases align to TRBD2. With V trimmed by 5 bases and J by 10 bases, 6 bases remained unmatched. The V gene's germline CDR1 is SGHDN and CDR2 FVKESK. The CDR3 is made up of 13 amino acids. CDR3 sequence (DNA): TGTGCCAGCAGCAAGGGGACTAGCCGCGAGCAGTTCTTC. Residues: CASSKGTSREQFF.

The chain recombines TRBV7-6 with TRBJ2-7; 10 bases line up with TRBD2. The germline V gene has CDR1 SGHVS and CDR2 FNYEAQ. V gave up 7 bases and J gave up 4 bases; unmatched junction bases: 7. This CDR3 spans 14 amino acids. The CDR3 loop reads CASTKVAGGYEQYF. CDR3 nucleotides: TGTGCCAGCACCAAAGTAGCGGGGGGTTACGAGCAGTACTTC.

This sequence joins TRBV4-3 and TRBJ2-4; no clear D. The ends were cut back, 0 bases at V and 5 bases at J, with 8 bases in the middle. CDR3 length: 14 residues. Germline CDR1 LGHNA, CDR2 YSLEER. CDR3 DNA sequence: TGCGCCAGCAGCCAAGATTCCCGCCAAAACATTCAGTACTTC. Translated, it gives CASSQDSRQNIQYF.

CDR3 bases: TGTGCCAGCAGTGAAACGTGGCGGAGGACTGAAGCTTTCTTT. It codes for CASSETWRRTEAFF. The chain carries TRBV2 and TRBJ1-1; D unresolved. Germline loops: CDR1 SNHLY, CDR2 FYNNEI. V dropped 2 bases and J dropped 5 bases, with 12 bases sitting between them. CDR3 length equals 14 residues. The full variable domain, with the rest looked up from reference TRBV2 and TRBJ1-1, is EPEVTQTPSHQVTQMGQEVILRCVPISNHLYFYWYRQILGQKVEFLVSFYNNEISEKSEIFDDQFSVERPDGSNFTLKIRSTKLEDSAMYFCASSETWRRTEAFFGQGTRLTVV.

The chain joins TRBV11-2 to TRBJ2-2; D not certain. Germline CDR1 SGHAT, CDR2 FQNNGV. The CDR3 runs 13 residues. Trimming shortened V by 5 bases and J by 14 bases, and 18 bases separated the two germline ends. This CDR3 reads CASSPDREPFLFF. The CDR3 DNA reads as TGTGCCAGCAGCCCCGACCGCGAGCCCTTCCTGTTTTTT.

This clone has just a few counts. CDR3 loop: CAISSGPNGHEQFF. The CDR3 coding sequence is TGTGCCATCAGTTCGGGACCGAATGGCCATGAGCAGTTCTTC. The chain has TRBV10-3 and TRBJ2-1, with D perhaps being TRBD1 or TRBD2 (5 bases each). In germline, CDR1 is ENHRY, CDR2 SYGVKD. V gave up 5 bases and J gave up 8 bases, with 16 bases separating them. The CDR3 contains 14 residues.

The chain carries TRBV7-6 and TRBJ1-4, with a tentative D call TRBD1 (5 bases). The CDR3 loop spans 15 amino acids. The V and J ends lost 1 base and 6 bases respectively, with 12 bases between them. Looked up from germline, CDR1 is SGHVS and CDR2 is FNYEAQ. The CDR3 bases are TGTGCCAGCAGCTTAGGGGGCAGGGAAGATGAAAAACTGTTTTTT. Its translation is CASSLGGREDEKLFF.

V is TRBV27 and J is TRBJ2-3; a possible D gene is TRBD2 (5 bases). The CDR3 is made up of 14 amino acids. Germline loops: CDR1 MNHEY, CDR2 SMNVEV (reference sequence). V dropped 6 bases and J dropped 1 base, with 11 bases sitting between them. CDR3 nucleotides: TGTGCCAGCAGACCCCGAGGGCGCACAGATACGCAGTATTTT. Translated: CASRPRGRTDTQYF.

The chain couples TRBV6-1 to TRBJ2-1, with 8 bases lining up with TRBD1. V dropped 1 base and J dropped 4; count of bases not matched to a gene: 3. The CDR3 consists of 15 residues. Germline V gene lookup returns CDR1 MNHNS and CDR2 SASEGT. CDR3 residues: CASSEEGQAYNEQFF. For the CDR3, the DNA is TGTGCCAGCAGTGAAGAGGGACAGGCATACAATGAGCAGTTCTTC.

The chain joins TRBV7-2 to TRBJ1-4; D is undetermined. The CDR3 is made up of 14 amino acids. Trimming left V 0 bases short and J 6 bases short, with 8 bases between. The germline V gene has CDR1 SGHTA and CDR2 FQGNSA. The DNA of the CDR3 is TGTGCCAGCAGCTTAGCAGGAACCCATGAAAAACTGTTTTTT. The encoded protein is CASSLAGTHEKLFF.

As DNA, the CDR3 is TGTGCCAGCTCACCCCGGGACAGGGGTTGGGAGACCCAGTACTTC. It specifies CASSPRDRGWETQYF. The rearrangement uses TRBV18 and TRBJ2-5, with 10 bases that match TRBD1. Trimming cost V 3 bases and J 5 bases; bases outside gene matches: 6. There are 15 residues in the CDR3. Germline V gives CDR1 KGHSH, CDR2 LQKENI.

With regard to this clone: Its ends do not fully match the called genes, so a read error is possible. The V gene is TRBV13, the J gene TRBJ1-3, with D unclear. CDR3 length equals 14 residues. The germline CDR1 and CDR2 sequences are PRHDT and FYEKMQ (reference sequence). Here the CDR3 DNA reads TGTGCCAGCAGCTTCGTTTCCTCTGGAAACGCCATATATTTT. Translated, it gives CASSFVSSGNAIYF.

The genes are TRBV2 and TRBJ2-7; 10 positions match TRBD2. CDR1 and CDR2 (germline): SNHLY, FYNNEI. CDR3 length: 14 amino acids. The V and J ends lost 4 bases and 5 bases, in that order; junction bases with no gene match: 5. In DNA, the CDR3 is TGTGCCAGCAGTGTTGGGCTAGCGGGAGACGAGCAGTACTTC. Residues: CASSVGLAGDEQYF.